This TCR beta chain comes out of a study of control samples from healthy donors and cancer patients. CDR1 and CDR2 (germline): MGHRA, YSYEKL. This CDR3 spans 17 amino acids. Trimming cost V 0 bases and J 6 bases, with 15 bases left between them. Libraries were prepared by immunoSEQ multiplex PCR; TCRdb keeps only in-frame clonotypes and omits some of them. The sample has about 41,000 clones; around 94% are singletons. The chain joins TRBV4-1 to TRBJ1-6; D gene ambiguous. The sample taken for sequencing was blood. The sequence was collected from a man in his fifties or sixties in good health. In DNA, the CDR3 is TGCGCCAGCAGCCAAGATCTCGGAGAACCGAGTAATTCACCCCTCCACTTT. It encodes CASSQDLGEPSNSPLHF.